These T cell receptor beta chains were read from a single sample in a study of blood T cell repertoires in COVID-19. The assay was immunoSEQ multiplex PCR, and TCRdb's table has in-frame clones only and misses some. The top ten clones hold 15% of a sample with around 90,000 clones, approximately 90% of them seen once. Sequenced sample: peripheral blood. The receptors derive from a male donor with acute or convalescent COVID-19. CDR3s include the opening cysteine and the closing phenylalanine or tryptophan. Each record gives: CDR3 length, J gene, V gene, clone size, D gene, CDR3 DNA, CDR3 protein. A D gene is named only where the DNA matches it firmly. Clone size is not always given. Where it is, it says once, few, many or a class for expanded clones.

>14|TRBJ1-2|TRBV6-5|-|TRBD1
TGTGCCAGCCTTACGACAGGGGGCGGGTATGGCTACACCTTC
CASLTTGGGYGYTF
>14|TRBJ1-1|TRBV19|-|-
TGTGCCAGTAGCAGAGGGTCCATGAACACTGAAGCTTTCTTT
CASSRGSMNTEAFF
>15|TRBJ1-5|TRBV5-5|-|-
TGTGCCAGCAGGTCTGCAGGGGATGACAATCAGCCCCAGCATTTT
CASRSAGDDNQPQHF
>16|TRBJ1-5|TRBV19|once|TRBD1
TGTGCCAGTAGTATCACAGTGGGACAGCCACTTCAGCCCCAGCATTTT
CASSITVGQPLQPQHF
>12|TRBJ2-3|TRBV18|-|-
TGTGCCAGCTCACCGCGGACAGATACGCAGTATTTT
CASSPRTDTQYF
>15|TRBJ1-4|TRBV18|-|TRBD1
TGTGCCAGCTCACAACAGGGGGCAGATAATGAAAAACTGTTTTTT
CASSQQGADNEKLFF
>14|TRBJ2-5|TRBV6-2/TRBV6-3|-|TRBD2
TGTGCCAGCAGTTACTCGCCTAGCGGGGGGACCCAGTACTTC
CASSYSPSGGTQYF
>15|TRBJ1-4|TRBV7-9|-|-
TGTGCCAGCAGCCTCGACAGTCGGGCTAATGAAAAACTGTTTTTT
CASSLDSRANEKLFF
>14|TRBJ2-5|TRBV7-8|once|TRBD1
TGTGCCAGCAGACCGGACAGGGGCCAAGAGACCCAGTACTTC
CASRPDRGQETQYF
>16|TRBJ1-6|TRBV5-4|few|-
TGTGCCAGCAGCTTGGGAGCAGAGACTTATAATTCACCCCTCCACTTT
CASSLGAETYNSPLHF
>14|TRBJ1-3|TRBV2|-|TRBD1
TGTGCCAGCAGGTCCGGGACAGGGGGAAACACCATATATTTT
CASRSGTGGNTIYF
>16|TRBJ1-3|TRBV28|-|-
TGTGCCAGCAGCAATGGGACTCCGAGCTCTGGAAACACCATATATTTT
CASSNGTPSSGNTIYF
>19|TRBJ1-6|TRBV13|-|TRBD1
TGTGCCAGCGCGGGGGGACAGGGACTTCTTGGAACTTTAAATTCACCCCTCCACTTT
CASAGGQGLLGTLNSPLHF
>12|TRBJ1-5|TRBV30|-|-
TGTGCCTGGAGTCGACAGGAAACTTCCCAGCATTTT
CAWSRQETSQHF
>16|TRBJ1-5|TRBV6-1|-|TRBD1
TGTGCCAGCAGTGAAGAATGGACAGGGAGCTTTCAGCCCCAGCATTTT
CASSEEWTGSFQPQHF
>16|TRBJ2-2|TRBV9|-|-
TGTGCCAGCAGCCCTACAGGGCACTCGAACACCGGGGAGCTGTTTTTT
CASSPTGHSNTGELFF
>15|TRBJ1-6|TRBV30|-|-
TGTGCCTGGAGTGTACAGGAGTCATATAATTCACCCCTCCACTTT
CAWSVQESYNSPLHF
>15|TRBJ1-2|TRBV11-2|-|-
TGTGCCAGCAGCTTAGGTTTCAGGACAGCGTATGGCTACACCTTC
CASSLGFRTAYGYTF
>13|TRBJ2-1|TRBV5-4|few|TRBD1
TGTGCCAGCAGGACCGGGACAGGCAATGAGCAGTTCTTC
CASRTGTGNEQFF
>18|TRBJ1-5|TRBV14|-|TRBD1
TGTGCCAGCAGCCAAGAACCGGGACAGGGCGGACTCAATCAGCCCCAGCATTTT
CASSQEPGQGGLNQPQHF
>13|TRBJ1-2|TRBV5-1|-|-
TGCGCCAGCAGCGTAGAAGGGGACTATGGCTACACCTTC
CASSVEGDYGYTF
>16|TRBJ2-3|TRBV7-8|few|-
TGTGCCAGCAGCTTAGGGCAGGCGGGCGTTACAGATACGCAGTATTTT
CASSLGQAGVTDTQYF
>13|TRBJ2-2|TRBV19|-|TRBD1
TGTGCCAGTAAGAGGGGGCACACCGGGGAGCTGTTTTTT
CASKRGHTGELFF
>15|TRBJ2-7|TRBV7-9|-|TRBD1
TGTGCCAGCAGCGCGGGTAACAGGGGGCAATACGAGCAGTACTTC
CASSAGNRGQYEQYF
>13|TRBJ2-3|TRBV3-1/TRBV3-2|-|-
TGTGCCAGCAGCCAAGGGCCCCAAACCCCGCAGTATTTT
CASSQGPQTPQYF
>14|TRBJ1-5|TRBV30|-|-
TGTGCCTGGAGTGTCGGACAGAACAATCAGCCCCAGCATTTT
CAWSVGQNNQPQHF